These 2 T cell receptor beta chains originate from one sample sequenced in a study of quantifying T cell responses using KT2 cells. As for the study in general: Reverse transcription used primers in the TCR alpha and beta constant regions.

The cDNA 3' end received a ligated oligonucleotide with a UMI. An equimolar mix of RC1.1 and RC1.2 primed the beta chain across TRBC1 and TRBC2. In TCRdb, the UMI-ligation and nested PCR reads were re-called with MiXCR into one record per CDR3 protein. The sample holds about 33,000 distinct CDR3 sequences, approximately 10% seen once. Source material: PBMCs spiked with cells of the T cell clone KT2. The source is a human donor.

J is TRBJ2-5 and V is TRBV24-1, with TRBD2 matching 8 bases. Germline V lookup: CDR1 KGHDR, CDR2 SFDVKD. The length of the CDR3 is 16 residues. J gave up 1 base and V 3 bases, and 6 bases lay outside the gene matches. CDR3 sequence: CATSDGSRGGQETQYF. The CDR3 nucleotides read TGTGCCACCAGTGATGGCTCCCGGGGGGGCCAAGAGACCCAGTACTTC.

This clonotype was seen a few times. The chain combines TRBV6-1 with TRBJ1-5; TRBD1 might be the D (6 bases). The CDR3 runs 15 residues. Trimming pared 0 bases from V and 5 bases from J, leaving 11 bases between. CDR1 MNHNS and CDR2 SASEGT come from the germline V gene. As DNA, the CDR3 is TGTGCCAGCAGTGAAGCACCCGGGGGCGATCAGCCCCAGCATTTT. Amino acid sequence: CASSEAPGGDQPQHF.